These 30 T cell receptor beta chains originate from one sample sequenced in a study of cytomegalovirus exposure and HLA in healthy donors. 13 Jbeta primers and 60 Vbeta primers were used for the PCR. Clones were sequenced by immunoSEQ multiplex PCR, and TCRdb holds only the in-frame ones, with some missing. Its listing shows around 70,000 clones. The specimen sequenced was PBMCs. The origin of the receptors is a woman in her 30s in good health and CMV-seronegative.

The rearrangement joins TRBV6-1 to TRBJ1-2, with D unresolved. This CDR3 has 11 residues. V lost 5 bases and J lost 12, with 13 bases in between. Germline CDR1 is MNHNS and CDR2 is SASEGT. In DNA form, the CDR3 reads TGTGCCAGCAGTAGAATACCGAGGCACACCTTC. It encodes CASSRIPRHTF.

The chain is built from TRBV27 and TRBJ2-2, with D possibly TRBD1 on 5 matching bases. Germline CDR1 reads MNHEY; CDR2 reads SMNVEV (reference sequence). Trimming took off 8 bases at V and 0 bases at J, with 13 bases between the two ends. The CDR3 consists of 15 residues. The CDR3 is CASRLRTPNTGELFF. The CDR3 region has the DNA TGTGCCAGCCGCCTCCGGACACCGAACACCGGGGAGCTGTTTTTT.

This chain joins TRBV27 and TRBJ2-5; TRBD2 agrees at 8 bases. The CDR3 contains 15 residues. V shed 0 bases, J shed 4 bases, and the junction held 4 bases outside the gene matches. CDR1 is MNHEY and CDR2 is SMNVEV in the germline V gene (reference sequence). CDR3 in amino acids: CASSLSWLAGETQYF. DNA of the CDR3: TGTGCCAGCAGTTTATCTTGGCTAGCGGGAGAGACCCAGTACTTC.

The rearrangement links TRBV28 to TRBJ2-1; the D gene is possibly TRBD2 (5 bases). The germline CDR1 and CDR2 sequences are MDHEN and SYDVKM. The CDR3 totals 14 residues. V lost 6 bases, J lost 9 bases, and 18 bases lay in between. The CDR3 region has the DNA TGTGCCAGCAGACGCCGGGATGGTTATAGTGAGCAGTTCTTC. This codes for CASRRRDGYSEQFF.

For the CDR3, the DNA is TGTGCCACCAGCAGGGAAAAGACAGGGTCCTATGGCTACACCTTC. It specifies CATSREKTGSYGYTF. The gene calls are TRBV15 and TRBJ1-2; 7 positions agree with TRBD1. The CDR3 sequence is 15 residues long. Looked up from germline, CDR1 is LNHNV and CDR2 is YYDKDF (reference sequence). Trimming removed 3 bases from V and 4 bases from J; junction bases left unmatched: 8.

This CDR3 is CASSQSGIPTGELFF. CDR3 sequence (DNA): TGCGCCAGCAGCCAATCAGGCATCCCTACCGGGGAGCTGTTTTTT. The chain uses TRBV4-3 and TRBJ2-2; D is uncertain. This CDR3 is 15 amino acids long. V was shortened by 2 bases and J by 5 bases, with 12 bases between the two germline ends. Germline CDR1 LGHNA, CDR2 YSLEER.

This chain joins TRBV10-1 and TRBJ2-7, with D perhaps matching TRBD1 (6 bases). Trimming cost V 8 bases and J 5 bases, with 22 bases left between them. There are 15 residues in the CDR3. Germline CDR1 reads WNHNN; CDR2 reads SYGVQD (reference sequence). In DNA, the CDR3 is TGCGCCAGCCCAGAGGAACAGGGCTTTCCCGACGAGCAGTACTTC. Translating gives CASPEEQGFPDEQYF.

About this clone: A junction end diverges from the germline sequence, so it may reflect a read error. V usage is TRBV5-1 and J usage is TRBJ1-3, with 8 bases lining up with TRBD1. The germline V gene has CDR1 SGHRS and CDR2 YFSETQ. The CDR3 length is 16 residues. The CDR3 here is CASSLTGDISGNTIYF. The CDR3 DNA reads TGCGCCAGCAGCCTGACAGGGGACATCTCTGGAAACACCATATACTTT. The complete variable domain, with remaining parts taken from reference TRBV5-1 and TRBJ1-3, reads KAGVTQTPRYLIKTRGQQVTLSCSPISGHRSVSWYQQTPGQGLQFLFEYFSETQRNKGNFPGRFSGRQFSNSRSEMNVSTLELGDSALYLCASSLTGDISGNTIYFGEGSWLTVV.

The genes are TRBV6-5 and TRBJ2-2, with TRBD1 identical over 12 bases. The V gene end was trimmed by 6 bases and the J gene end by 6 bases; junction bases not matched to a gene: 5. From germline, CDR1 is MNHEY and CDR2 SVGAGI. CDR3 length: 15 residues. The CDR3 DNA follows: TGTGCCAGCAGGCCCGGGACAGGGGGCCCCGGGGAGCTGTTTTTT. It encodes CASRPGTGGPGELFF.

To note about this clone: Relative to the germline gene, one junction end is altered; a read error may explain this. The chain uses TRBV30 and TRBJ1-1; D not certain. Germline V gene data show CDR1 as GTSNPN and CDR2 as SVGIG (reference sequence). CDR3 length: 11 residues. DNA of the CDR3: TGTGCCTGGAGTCCCCCGCAAGAAGCTTTCTTC. Translation: CAWSPPQEAFF.

This chain uses TRBV5-4 with TRBJ1-4; TRBD1 aligns across 10 bases. The germline CDR1 and CDR2 sequences are SGHNT and YYREEE (reference sequence). The CDR3 sequence is 16 residues long. The J segment lost 7 bases and the V segment lost 4 bases, leaving 10 bases of the junction unmatched. The DNA of the CDR3 is TGTGCCAGCAGCCCCGGGACAGGGGTATCTAGTGAAAAACTGTTTTTT. It is translated as CASSPGTGVSSEKLFF.

The J gene is TRBJ2-3, the V gene TRBV5-1, with D possibly being TRBD2 (5 bases). Germline V gene sequence: CDR1 SGHRS, CDR2 YFSETQ. The CDR3 is 13 amino acids. The V end lost 7 bases, the J end lost 6 bases, and 15 bases lay between the germline ends. CDR3 sequence: CASSTGSSDTQYF. The CDR3 region has the DNA TGCGCCAGCTCTACGGGATCTTCGGATACGCAGTATTTT. Looking up the rest from reference TRBV5-1 and TRBJ2-3 gives the full variable domain: KAGVTQTPRYLIKTRGQQVTLSCSPISGHRSVSWYQQTPGQGLQFLFEYFSETQRNKGNFPGRFSGRQFSNSRSEMNVSTLELGDSALYLCASSTGSSDTQYFGPGTRLTVL.

The rearrangement uses TRBV27 and TRBJ2-1; TRBD2 matches at 12 bases. This CDR3 has 15 amino acids. V lost 6 bases to trimming and J lost 9 bases; unmatched junction nucleotides: 9. Germline V CDR1 and CDR2: MNHEY, SMNVEV (reference sequence). The CDR3 nucleotides read TGTGCCAGCAGGGTTGCTAGCGGGGGGGCTCTTGAGCAGTTCTTC. It specifies CASRVASGGALEQFF.

The rearrangement uses TRBV6-6 and TRBJ1-1; TRBD1 might be the D (6 bases). The CDR3 totals 13 residues. V shed 7 bases and J shed 6 bases, with 15 bases lying between them. Germline CDR1 reads MNHNY; CDR2 reads SVGAGI (reference sequence). The CDR3 protein is CASNLQGGAEAFF. The CDR3 nucleotides are TGTGCCAGCAATCTACAGGGAGGGGCTGAAGCTTTCTTT.

In DNA form, the CDR3 reads TGTGCCAGCAGTTACGACTCCCACACCGGGGAGCTGTTTTTT. This gives the protein CASSYDSHTGELFF. V and J are TRBV2 and TRBJ2-2; no definite D call. Trimming left V 5 bases short and J 3 bases short, with 10 bases between. Per germline, CDR1 SNHLY and CDR2 FYNNEI. The CDR3 runs to 14 residues.

V and J are TRBV27 and TRBJ2-1; the D is unclear. Trimming removed 7 bases at V and 6 bases at J, with 22 bases between. The CDR3 sequence is 16 residues long. Germline lookup yields CDR1 MNHEY and CDR2 SMNVEV (reference sequence). The CDR3 region is CASTSPTTRNVNEQFF. The CDR3 nucleotides are TGTGCCAGCACCTCCCCTACTACCCGCAACGTCAATGAGCAGTTCTTC.

V and J are TRBV15 and TRBJ1-1; D gene unclear. Trimming left V 0 bases short and J 3 bases short, with 11 bases between. Germline-derived CDR1 and CDR2 are LNHNV and YYDKDF (reference sequence). The CDR3 is 15 amino acids. This CDR3 reads CATSRDRGGHTEAFF. Here the CDR3 DNA reads TGTGCCACCAGCAGAGATCGAGGAGGGCACACTGAAGCTTTCTTT.

The chain is built from TRBV2 and TRBJ2-7, with a weak D call TRBD1 (5 bases). This CDR3 contains 13 residues. V was clipped by 5 bases and J by 1 base, with 9 bases between them. The germline gives CDR1 SNHLY, CDR2 FYNNEI. CDR3 bases: TGTGCCAGCAGTTTTGACAGTTCCTACGAGCAGTACTTC. Protein sequence: CASSFDSSYEQYF.

The J gene is TRBJ1-4, the V gene TRBV11-2; D might be TRBD1 (6 bases). Germline-derived CDR1 and CDR2 are SGHAT and FQNNGV. Trimming pared 4 bases from V and 5 bases from J, leaving 14 bases between. There are 15 residues in the CDR3. The DNA for the CDR3 is TGTGCCAGCAGCTCCCCGGGAAGGGGGAATGAAAAACTGTTTTTT. Translating it yields CASSSPGRGNEKLFF.

The genes are TRBV30 and TRBJ1-4, with a tentative D call TRBD1 (5 bases). Trimming removed 2 bases at V and 3 bases at J, with 13 bases between. The CDR3 spans 15 residues. CDR1 GTSNPN and CDR2 SVGIG come from the germline V gene (reference sequence). The CDR3 here is CAWSWTSDSNEKLFF. The DNA for the CDR3 is TGTGCCTGGAGTTGGACAAGCGATTCTAATGAAAAACTGTTTTTT.

The rearrangement links TRBV5-6 to TRBJ2-1, with 9 nucleotides matching TRBD2. Unmatched junction bases numbered 0, after V lost 0 bases and J lost 2 bases. The germline V gene has CDR1 SGHDT and CDR2 YYEEEE. This CDR3 has 15 amino acids. The CDR3 DNA sequence: TGTGCCAGCAGCTTGGGACTAGCGGCCTACAATGAGCAGTTCTTC. This codes for CASSLGLAAYNEQFF.

The V call is TRBV4-2, the J call TRBJ2-5, with 10 bases fitting TRBD2. Germline V CDR1 and CDR2: LGHNA, YNFKEQ. The CDR3 contains 17 residues. After removal of 0 bases from V and 5 bases from J, the junction contained 9 bases not matched to a gene. Here the CDR3 DNA reads TGTGCCAGCAGCCAAGAAGGGAGCGGGGGGGCCGTGGAGACCCAGTACTTC. Amino acid sequence: CASSQEGSGGAVETQYF.

CDR3 bases: TGTGCCAGCAGAGGGGACAGCTACGAGCCCCAGCATTTT. This sequence encodes CASRGDSYEPQHF. V gene TRBV6-1 combines with J gene TRBJ1-5, with 7 bases lining up with TRBD1. The CDR3 contains 13 residues. J gave up 8 bases and V 6 bases, and 7 bases lay outside the gene matches. CDR1 is MNHNS, CDR2 SASEGT, per germline.

The rearrangement uses TRBV18 and TRBJ2-7; 7 bases align to TRBD2. J lost 4 bases, V lost 2 bases, and 11 bases had no gene match. The CDR3 loop spans 16 amino acids. CDR1 KGHSH and CDR2 LQKENI come from the germline V gene. The CDR3: CASSPGGRGAGYEQYF. The CDR3 DNA reads TGTGCCAGCTCACCAGGCGGAAGGGGAGCGGGGTACGAGCAGTACTTC.

V usage is TRBV29-1 and J usage is TRBJ1-1; D not resolved. The CDR3 runs 14 residues. The germline gives CDR1 SQVTM, CDR2 ANQGSEA. The germline V and J ends were trimmed by 6 bases and 0 bases, with 14 bases remaining between them. CDR3 nucleotide sequence: TGCAGCGTCCCGAGGGTGGGTATGAACACTGAAGCTTTCTTT. This codes for CSVPRVGMNTEAFF.

J is TRBJ1-5 and V is TRBV28; 8 positions match TRBD1. Germline trimming cut 2 bases from V and 6 bases from J; bases unmatched to any gene: 6. Germline CDR1 and CDR2: MDHEN and SYDVKM. The CDR3 extends over 15 amino acids. The CDR3 nucleotides read TGTGCCAGCAGTTTACACAGGGGGGACGGTCAGCCCCAGCATTTT. It translates to CASSLHRGDGQPQHF.

V and J are TRBV30 and TRBJ2-7, with D perhaps matching TRBD1 (6 bases). V shed 4 bases and J shed 2 bases, with 9 bases lying between them. The CDR3 contains 12 residues. Germline CDR1 reads GTSNPN; CDR2 reads SVGIG (reference sequence). The CDR3 DNA reads TGTGCCTGGAAGACAGGTCCCTACGAGCAGTACTTC. It codes for CAWKTGPYEQYF.

V and J are TRBV4-3 and TRBJ1-6, with 11 bases identical to TRBD1. The CDR3 extends over 20 amino acids. Germline CDR1 reads LGHNA; CDR2 reads YSLEER. V lost 0 bases and J lost 2; bases outside the gene matches: 9. CDR3 amino acids: CASSQEGGQGGRTYNSPLHF. The CDR3 DNA sequence: TGCGCCAGCAGCCAAGAAGGGGGACAGGGGGGTAGGACCTATAATTCACCCCTCCACTTT.

The chain joins TRBV5-1 to TRBJ2-2; TRBD2 agrees at 9 bases. Trimming cost V 3 bases and J 3 bases; bases outside gene matches: 15. The CDR3 contains 19 residues. The germline V gene has CDR1 SGHRS and CDR2 YFSETQ. The CDR3 DNA is TGCGCCAGCAGCTATGAGCGGGAGGCCATCGATACGTACACCGGGGAGCTGTTTTTT. Translated: CASSYEREAIDTYTGELFF.

The genes are TRBV29-1 and TRBJ2-7; 9 nucleotides align to TRBD1. After removal of 7 bases from V and 4 bases from J, the junction contained 14 bases not matched to a gene. CDR1 and CDR2 from the germline V gene are SQVTM and ANQGSEA. This CDR3 is built from 15 residues. CDR3: CSDGAGTGRRYEQYF. CDR3 nucleotide sequence: TGCAGCGATGGGGCTGGGACAGGGAGGAGGTACGAGCAGTACTTC.